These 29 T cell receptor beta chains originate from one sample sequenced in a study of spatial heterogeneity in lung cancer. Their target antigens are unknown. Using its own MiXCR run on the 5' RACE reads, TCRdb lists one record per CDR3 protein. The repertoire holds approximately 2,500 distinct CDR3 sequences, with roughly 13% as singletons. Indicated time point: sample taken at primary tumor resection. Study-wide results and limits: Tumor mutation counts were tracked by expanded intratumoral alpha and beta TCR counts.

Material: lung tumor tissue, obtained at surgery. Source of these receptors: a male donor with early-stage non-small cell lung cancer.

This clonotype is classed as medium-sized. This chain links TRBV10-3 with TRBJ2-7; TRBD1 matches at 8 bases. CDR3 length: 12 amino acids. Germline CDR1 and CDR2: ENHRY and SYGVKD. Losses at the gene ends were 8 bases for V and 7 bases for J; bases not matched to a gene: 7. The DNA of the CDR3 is TGTGCCATCCGACAGGGGCCTCGGGAGCAGTACTTC. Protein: CAIRQGPREQYF.

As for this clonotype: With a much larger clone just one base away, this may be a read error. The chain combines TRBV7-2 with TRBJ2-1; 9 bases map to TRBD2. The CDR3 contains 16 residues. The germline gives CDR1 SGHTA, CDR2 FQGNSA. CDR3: CVSSLKGLALYNEQFF. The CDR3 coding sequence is TGTGTCAGCAGCCTAAAAGGACTAGCGTTATACAATGAGCAGTTCTTC.

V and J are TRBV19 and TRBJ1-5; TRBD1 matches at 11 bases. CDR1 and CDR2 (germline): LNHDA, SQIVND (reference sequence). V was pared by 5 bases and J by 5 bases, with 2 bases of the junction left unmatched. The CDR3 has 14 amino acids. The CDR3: CASSRTGGHQPQHF. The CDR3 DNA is TGTGCCAGTAGTCGGACAGGGGGCCATCAGCCCCAGCATTTT.

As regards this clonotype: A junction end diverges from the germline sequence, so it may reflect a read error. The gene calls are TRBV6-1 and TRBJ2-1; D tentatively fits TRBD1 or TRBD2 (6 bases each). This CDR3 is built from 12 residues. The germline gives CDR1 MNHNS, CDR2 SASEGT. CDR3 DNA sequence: TGTGCCAGCAGCGAAGGGGGGAGTTGGCAGTTCTTC. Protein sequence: CASSEGGSWQFF.

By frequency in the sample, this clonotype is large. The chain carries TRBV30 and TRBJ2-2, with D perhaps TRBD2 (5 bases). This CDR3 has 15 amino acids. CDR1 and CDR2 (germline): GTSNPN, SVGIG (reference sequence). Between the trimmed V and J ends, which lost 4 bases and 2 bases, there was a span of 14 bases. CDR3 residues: CAWTFAGDNTGELFF. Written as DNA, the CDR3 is TGTGCCTGGACCTTCGCCGGGGATAACACCGGGGAGCTGTTTTTT.

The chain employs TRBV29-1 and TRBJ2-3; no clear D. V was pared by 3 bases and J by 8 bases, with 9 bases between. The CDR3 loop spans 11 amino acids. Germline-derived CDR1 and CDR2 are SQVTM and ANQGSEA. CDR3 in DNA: TGCAGCGTTGATGAGTCGGGTACGCAGTATTTT. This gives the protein CSVDESGTQYF.

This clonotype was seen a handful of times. DNA for the CDR3: TGCAGTGCTCCGATCCGGGACAGGGGCACAGATACGCAGTATTTT. This sequence encodes CSAPIRDRGTDTQYF. J is TRBJ2-3 and V is TRBV20-1; 9 nucleotides align to TRBD1. V gave up 5 bases and J gave up 1 base; unmatched junction bases: 7. The CDR3 extends over 15 amino acids. Germline loops: CDR1 DFQATT, CDR2 SNEGSKA (reference sequence).

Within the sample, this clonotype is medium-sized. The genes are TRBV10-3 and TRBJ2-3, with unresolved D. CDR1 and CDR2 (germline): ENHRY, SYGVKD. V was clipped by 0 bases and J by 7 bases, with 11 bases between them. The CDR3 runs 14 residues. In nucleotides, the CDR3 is TGTGCCATCAGTGAGTCTACAGTGCTATATACGCAGTATTTT. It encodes CAISESTVLYTQYF.

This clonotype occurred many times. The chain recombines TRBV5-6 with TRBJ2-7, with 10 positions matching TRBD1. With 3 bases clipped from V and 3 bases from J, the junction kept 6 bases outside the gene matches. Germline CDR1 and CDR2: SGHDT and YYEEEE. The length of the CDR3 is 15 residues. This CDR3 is CASSSWGQGHYEQYF. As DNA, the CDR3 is TGTGCCAGCAGCTCATGGGGACAGGGGCACTACGAGCAGTACTTC.

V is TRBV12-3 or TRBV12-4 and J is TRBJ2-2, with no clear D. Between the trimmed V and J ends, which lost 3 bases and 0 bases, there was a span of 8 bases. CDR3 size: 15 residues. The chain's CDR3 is CASSLSGTNTGELFF. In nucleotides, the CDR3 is TGTGCCAGCAGTTTGTCTGGGACGAACACCGGGGAGCTGTTTTTT.

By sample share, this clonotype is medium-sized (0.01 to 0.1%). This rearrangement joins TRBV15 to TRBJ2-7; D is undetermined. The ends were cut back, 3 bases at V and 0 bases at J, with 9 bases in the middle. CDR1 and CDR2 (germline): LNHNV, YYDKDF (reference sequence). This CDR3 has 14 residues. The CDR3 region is CATSSDSNSYEQYF. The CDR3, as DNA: TGTGCCACCAGCAGCGACTCCAACTCCTACGAGCAGTACTTC. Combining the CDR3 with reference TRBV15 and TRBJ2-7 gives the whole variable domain DAMVIQNPRYQVTQFGKPVTLSCSQTLNHNVMYWYQQKSSQAPKLLFHYYDKDFNNEADTPDNFQSRRPNTSFCFLDIRSPGLGDTAMYLCATSSDSNSYEQYFGPGTRLTVT.

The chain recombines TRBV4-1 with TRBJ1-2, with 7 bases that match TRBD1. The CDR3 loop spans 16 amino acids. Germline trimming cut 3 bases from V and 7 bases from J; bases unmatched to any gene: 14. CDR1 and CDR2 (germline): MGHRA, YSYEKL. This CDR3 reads CASSQLPGRGSGGYTF. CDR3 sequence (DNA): TGCGCCAGCAGCCAGCTCCCGGGCAGGGGGAGCGGTGGCTACACCTTC.

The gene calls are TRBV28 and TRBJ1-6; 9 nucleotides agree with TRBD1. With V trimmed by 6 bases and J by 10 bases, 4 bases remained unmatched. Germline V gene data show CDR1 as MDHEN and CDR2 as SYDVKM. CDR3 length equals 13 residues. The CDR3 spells CASRGQGDSPLHF. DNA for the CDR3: TGTGCCAGCAGGGGACAGGGCGACTCACCCCTCCACTTT.

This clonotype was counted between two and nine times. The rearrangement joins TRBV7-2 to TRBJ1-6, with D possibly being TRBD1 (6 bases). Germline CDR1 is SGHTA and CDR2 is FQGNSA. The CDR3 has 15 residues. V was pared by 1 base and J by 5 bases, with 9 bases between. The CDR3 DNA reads TGTGCCAGCAGCTTAGGGGCAGGGGATAATTCACCCCTCCACTTT. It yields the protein CASSLGAGDNSPLHF.

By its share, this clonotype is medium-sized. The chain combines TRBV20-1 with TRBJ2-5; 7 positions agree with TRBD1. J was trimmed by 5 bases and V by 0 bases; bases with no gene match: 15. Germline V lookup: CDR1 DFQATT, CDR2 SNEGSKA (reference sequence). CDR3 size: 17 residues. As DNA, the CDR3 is TGCAGTGCTAGAGATACAGAACGACAGGGCCGCGGGGAGACCCAGTACTTC. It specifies CSARDTERQGRGETQYF.

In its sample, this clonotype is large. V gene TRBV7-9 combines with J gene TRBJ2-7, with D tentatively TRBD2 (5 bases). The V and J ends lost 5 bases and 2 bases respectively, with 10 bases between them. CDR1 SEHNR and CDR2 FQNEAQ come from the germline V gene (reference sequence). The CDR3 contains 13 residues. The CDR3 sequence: CASSRRETYEQYF. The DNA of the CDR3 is TGTGCCAGCAGCCGAAGGGAGACCTACGAGCAGTACTTC.

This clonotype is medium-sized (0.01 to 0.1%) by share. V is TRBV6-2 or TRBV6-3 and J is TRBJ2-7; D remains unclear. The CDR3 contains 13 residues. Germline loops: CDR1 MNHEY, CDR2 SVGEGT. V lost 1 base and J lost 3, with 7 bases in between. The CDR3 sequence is CASSYLLGYEQYF. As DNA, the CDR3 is TGTGCCAGCAGTTACTTGCTGGGCTACGAGCAGTACTTC.

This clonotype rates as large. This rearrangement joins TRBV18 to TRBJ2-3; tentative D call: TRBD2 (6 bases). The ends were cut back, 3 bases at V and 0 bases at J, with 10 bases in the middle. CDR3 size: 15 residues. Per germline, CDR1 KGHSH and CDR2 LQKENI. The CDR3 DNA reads TGTGCCAGCTCACCTAGGAGGGGTAGCACAGATACGCAGTATTTT. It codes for CASSPRRGSTDTQYF.

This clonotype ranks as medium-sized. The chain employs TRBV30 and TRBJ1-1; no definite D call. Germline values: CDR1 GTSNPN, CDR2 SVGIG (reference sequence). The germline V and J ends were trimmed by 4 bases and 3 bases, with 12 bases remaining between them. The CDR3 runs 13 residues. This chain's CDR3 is CAWNRGSDTEAFF. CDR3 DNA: TGTGCCTGGAACCGGGGATCAGACACTGAAGCTTTCTTT.

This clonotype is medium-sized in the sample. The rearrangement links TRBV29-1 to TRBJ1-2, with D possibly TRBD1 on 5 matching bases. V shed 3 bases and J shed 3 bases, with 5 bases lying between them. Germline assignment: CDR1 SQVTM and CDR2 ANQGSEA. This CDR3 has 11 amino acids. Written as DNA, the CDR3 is TGCAGCGTTGACAGGGACTATGGCTACACCTTC. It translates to CSVDRDYGYTF.

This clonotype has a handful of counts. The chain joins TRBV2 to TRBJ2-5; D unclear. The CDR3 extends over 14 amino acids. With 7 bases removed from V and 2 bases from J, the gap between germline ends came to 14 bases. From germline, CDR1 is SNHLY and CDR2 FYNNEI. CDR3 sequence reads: CASKLGPGQETQYF. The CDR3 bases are TGTGCCAGCAAGCTTGGGCCAGGTCAAGAGACCCAGTACTTC.

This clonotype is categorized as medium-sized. The CDR3 DNA reads as TGTGCCAGCAGCTTAGGGGTGGATACGCAGTATTTT. Amino acids: CASSLGVDTQYF. The chain joins TRBV11-2 to TRBJ2-3, with D uncertain. Germline CDR1 and CDR2: SGHAT and FQNNGV. Trimming cost V 1 base and J 6 bases, with 5 bases left between them. The CDR3 is 12 residues long.

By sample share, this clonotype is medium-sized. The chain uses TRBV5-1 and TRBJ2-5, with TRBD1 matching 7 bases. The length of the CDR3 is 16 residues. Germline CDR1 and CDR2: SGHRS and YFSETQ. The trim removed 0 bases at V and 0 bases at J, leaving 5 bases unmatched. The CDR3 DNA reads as TGCGCCAGCAGCTTGGAGGGACAGTTGTACCAAGAGACCCAGTACTTC. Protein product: CASSLEGQLYQETQYF.

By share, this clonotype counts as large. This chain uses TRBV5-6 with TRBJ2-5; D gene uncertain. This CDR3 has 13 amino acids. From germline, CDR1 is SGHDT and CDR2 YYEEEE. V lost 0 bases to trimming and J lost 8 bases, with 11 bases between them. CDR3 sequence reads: CASSLDSRRTQYF. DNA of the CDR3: TGTGCCAGCAGCTTGGACAGTCGGCGAACCCAGTACTTC.

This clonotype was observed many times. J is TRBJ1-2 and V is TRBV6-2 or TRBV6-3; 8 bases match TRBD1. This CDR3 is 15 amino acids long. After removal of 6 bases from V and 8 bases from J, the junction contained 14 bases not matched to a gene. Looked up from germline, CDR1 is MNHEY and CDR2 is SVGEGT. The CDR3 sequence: CASRSSSDRARGYTF. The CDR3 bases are TGTGCCAGCAGATCCTCCTCGGACAGGGCAAGGGGCTACACCTTC.

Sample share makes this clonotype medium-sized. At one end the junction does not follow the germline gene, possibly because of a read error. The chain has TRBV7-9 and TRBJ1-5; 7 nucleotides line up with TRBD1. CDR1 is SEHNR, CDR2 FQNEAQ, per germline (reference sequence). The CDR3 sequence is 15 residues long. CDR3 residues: CASSQDREGRQAQHF. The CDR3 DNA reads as TGTGCCAGCAGCCAAGACAGGGAAGGACGTCAGGCCCAGCATTTT. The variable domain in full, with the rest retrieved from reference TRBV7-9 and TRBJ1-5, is DTGVSQNPRHKITKRGQNVTFRCDPISEHNRLYWYRQTLGQGPEFLTYFQNEAQLEKSRLLSDRFSAERPKGSFSTLEIQRTEQGDSAMYLCASSQDREGRQAQHFGDGTRLSIL.

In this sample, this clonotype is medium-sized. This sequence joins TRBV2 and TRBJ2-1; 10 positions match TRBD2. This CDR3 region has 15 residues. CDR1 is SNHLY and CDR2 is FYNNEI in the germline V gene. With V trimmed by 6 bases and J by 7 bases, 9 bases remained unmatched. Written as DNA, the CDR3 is TGTGCCAGCAGGGCGAGCGGGGGGGCGTGGAATGAGCAGTTCTTC. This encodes CASRASGGAWNEQFF.

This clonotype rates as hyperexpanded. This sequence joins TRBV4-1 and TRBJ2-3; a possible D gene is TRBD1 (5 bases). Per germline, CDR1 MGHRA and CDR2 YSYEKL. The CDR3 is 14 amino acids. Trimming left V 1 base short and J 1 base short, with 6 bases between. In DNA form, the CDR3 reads TGCGCCAGCAGCCAAGTGACAGGCACAGATACGCAGTATTTT. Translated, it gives CASSQVTGTDTQYF.

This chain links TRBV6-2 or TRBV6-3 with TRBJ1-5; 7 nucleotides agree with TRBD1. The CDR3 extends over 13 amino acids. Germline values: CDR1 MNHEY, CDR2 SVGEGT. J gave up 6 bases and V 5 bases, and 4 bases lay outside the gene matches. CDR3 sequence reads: CASSPDRAQPQHF. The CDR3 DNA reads TGTGCCAGCAGTCCCGACAGGGCTCAGCCCCAGCATTTT.